This TCR beta chain was sequenced during a study of blood T cell repertoires in COVID-19. Living in 24 US areas, the participants were between roughly 18 and 90 years of age. The data were produced by immunoSEQ multiplex PCR, yet TCRdb's version contains in-frame clones alone and is incomplete. The sample has under 200,000 clones; roughly 83% are singletons. The germline V gene encodes CDR1 SGHAT and CDR2 FQNNGV. The CDR3 length is 16 residues. Trimming shortened V by 8 bases and J by 0 bases, and 17 bases separated the two germline ends. Sequences were obtained from PBMCs or T cells enriched from blood (not recorded which). The chain recombines TRBV11-2 with TRBJ1-3; tentatively, D is TRBD1 (5 bases). The TCR was taken from a woman aged 45-65 years who had recovered from COVID-19. The CDR3 coding sequence is TGTGCCAGCTCGAACGGGGGGAACCTCTCTGGAAACACCATATATTTT. Protein product: CASSNGGNLSGNTIYF.